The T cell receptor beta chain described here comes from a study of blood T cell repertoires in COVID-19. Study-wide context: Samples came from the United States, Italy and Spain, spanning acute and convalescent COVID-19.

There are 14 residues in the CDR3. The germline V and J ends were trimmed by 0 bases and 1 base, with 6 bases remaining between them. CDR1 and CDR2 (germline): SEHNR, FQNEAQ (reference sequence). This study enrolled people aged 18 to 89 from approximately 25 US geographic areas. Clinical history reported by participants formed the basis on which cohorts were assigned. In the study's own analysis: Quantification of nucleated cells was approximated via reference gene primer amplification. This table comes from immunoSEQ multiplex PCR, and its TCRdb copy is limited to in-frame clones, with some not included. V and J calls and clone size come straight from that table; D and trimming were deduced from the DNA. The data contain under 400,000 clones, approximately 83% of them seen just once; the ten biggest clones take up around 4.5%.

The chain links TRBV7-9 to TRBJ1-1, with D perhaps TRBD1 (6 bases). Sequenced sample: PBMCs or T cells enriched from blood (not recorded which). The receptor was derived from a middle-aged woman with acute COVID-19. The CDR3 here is CASSLAGANTEAFF. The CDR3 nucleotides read TGTGCCAGCAGCTTAGCGGGGGCGAACACTGAAGCTTTCTTT.